This T cell receptor (beta chain) appears in the sequencing data of a study of response to subunit inactivated influenza vaccine. MiXCR was run by TCRdb on the RT-PCR reads, yielding one entry per CDR3 protein. Of hundreds of thousands of distinct CDR3 sequences listed, roughly 13% are singletons. General observations from the study: With each seasonal influenza vaccination, the authors suggested, few new T cells are recruited.

This clonotype was detected only a few times. The antigen remains undetermined. Trimming removed 3 bases from V and 5 bases from J; junction bases left unmatched: 9. The CDR3 extends over 16 amino acids. Source: PBMCs from blood, taken 14 to 15 days before vaccination. The receptor was isolated from a man aged 45-65 years who received an inactivated influenza vaccine. The V call is TRBV12-3 or TRBV12-4, the J call TRBJ2-7; 11 bases map to TRBD2. The CDR3 DNA is TGTGCCAGCAGTTTCACTAGCGGGGGCCGCCTGGACGAGCAGTACTTC. It translates to CASSFTSGGRLDEQYF.